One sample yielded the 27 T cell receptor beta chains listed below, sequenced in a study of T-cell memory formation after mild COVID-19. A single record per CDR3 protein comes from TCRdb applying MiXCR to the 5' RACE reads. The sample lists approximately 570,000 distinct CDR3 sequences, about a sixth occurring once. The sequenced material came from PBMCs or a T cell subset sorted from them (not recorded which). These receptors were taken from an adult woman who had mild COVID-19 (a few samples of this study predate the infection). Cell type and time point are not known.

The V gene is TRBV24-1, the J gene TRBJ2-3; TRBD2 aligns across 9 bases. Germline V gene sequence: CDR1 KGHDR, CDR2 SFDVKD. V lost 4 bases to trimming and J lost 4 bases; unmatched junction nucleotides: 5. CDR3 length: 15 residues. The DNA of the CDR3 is TGTGCCACCAGTGAAAAAGCGGGGGGCGCAGATACGCAGTATTTT. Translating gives CATSEKAGGADTQYF.

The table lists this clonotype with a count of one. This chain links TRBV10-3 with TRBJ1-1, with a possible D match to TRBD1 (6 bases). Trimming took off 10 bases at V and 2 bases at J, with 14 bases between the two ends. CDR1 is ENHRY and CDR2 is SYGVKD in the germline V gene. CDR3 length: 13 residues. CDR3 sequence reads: CATAYRDNTEAFF. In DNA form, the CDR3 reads TGTGCCACCGCTTACAGGGACAACACTGAAGCTTTCTTT.

CDR3 sequence (DNA): TGTGCCAGTAGTATAGGGTGGACACCCCTCCACTTT. Translated: CASSIGWTPLHF. The rearrangement joins TRBV19 to TRBJ1-6, with D uncertain. V dropped 1 base and J dropped 11 bases, with 6 bases sitting between them. CDR3 length equals 12 residues. CDR1 is LNHDA and CDR2 is SQIVND in the germline V gene (reference sequence). The variable domain in full, completed from reference TRBV19 and TRBJ1-6, reads DGGITQSPKYLFRKEGQNVTLSCEQNLNHDAMYWYRQDPGQGLRLIYYSQIVNDFQKGDIAEGYSVSREKKESFPLTVTSAQKNPTAFYLCASSIGWTPLHFGNGTRLTVT.

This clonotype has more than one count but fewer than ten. The CDR3 sequence: CASSRQGSGYNEQFF. DNA of the CDR3: TGTGCCAGCAGCCGACAGGGATCTGGATACAATGAGCAGTTCTTC. The gene calls are TRBV11-2 and TRBJ2-1, with 7 bases identical to TRBD1. The CDR3 has 15 residues. Germline V gene sequence: CDR1 SGHAT, CDR2 FQNNGV. The V segment lost 5 bases and the J segment 4 bases; nucleotides outside the gene matches: 8.

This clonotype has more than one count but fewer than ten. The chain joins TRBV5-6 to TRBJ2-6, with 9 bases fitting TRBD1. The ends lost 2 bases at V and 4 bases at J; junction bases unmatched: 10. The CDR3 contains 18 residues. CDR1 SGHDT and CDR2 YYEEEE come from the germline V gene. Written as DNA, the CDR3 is TGTGCCAGCAGCTTACTCCCGGGACAGGGATCCGGGGCCAACGTCCTGACTTTC. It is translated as CASSLLPGQGSGANVLTF.

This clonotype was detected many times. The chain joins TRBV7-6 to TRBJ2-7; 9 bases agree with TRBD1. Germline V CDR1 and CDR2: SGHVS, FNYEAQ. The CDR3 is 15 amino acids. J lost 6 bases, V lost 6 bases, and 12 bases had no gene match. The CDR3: CASSPGTGIYSEQYF. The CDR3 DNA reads TGTGCCAGCAGTCCCGGGACAGGGATTTACTCCGAGCAGTACTTC.

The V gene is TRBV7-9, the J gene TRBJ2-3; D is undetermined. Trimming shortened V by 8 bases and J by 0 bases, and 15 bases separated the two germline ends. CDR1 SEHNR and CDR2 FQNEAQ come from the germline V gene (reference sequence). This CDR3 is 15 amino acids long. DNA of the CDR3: TGTGCCAGCGCCAGCCGTCAATCTAGCACAGATACGCAGTATTTT. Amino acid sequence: CASASRQSSTDTQYF.

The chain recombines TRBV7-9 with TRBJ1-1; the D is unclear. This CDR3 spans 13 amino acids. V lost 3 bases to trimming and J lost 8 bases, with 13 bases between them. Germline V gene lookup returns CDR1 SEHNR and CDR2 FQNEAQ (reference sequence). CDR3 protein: CASSLSTKAEAFF. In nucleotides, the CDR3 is TGTGCCAGCAGCTTGAGCACAAAGGCCGAAGCTTTCTTT.

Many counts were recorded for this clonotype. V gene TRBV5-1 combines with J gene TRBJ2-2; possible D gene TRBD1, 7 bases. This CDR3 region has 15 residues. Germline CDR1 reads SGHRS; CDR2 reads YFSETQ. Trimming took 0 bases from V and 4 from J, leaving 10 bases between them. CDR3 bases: TGCGCCAGCAGCTTGGTCCAGGGGGGCACCGGGGAGCTGTTTTTT. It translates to CASSLVQGGTGELFF.

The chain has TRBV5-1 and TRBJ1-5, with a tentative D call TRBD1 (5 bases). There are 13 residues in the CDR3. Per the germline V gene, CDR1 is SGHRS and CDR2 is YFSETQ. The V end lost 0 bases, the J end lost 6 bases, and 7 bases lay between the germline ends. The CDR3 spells CASSLERGQPQHF. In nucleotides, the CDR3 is TGCGCCAGCAGCTTGGAAAGGGGTCAGCCCCAGCATTTT.

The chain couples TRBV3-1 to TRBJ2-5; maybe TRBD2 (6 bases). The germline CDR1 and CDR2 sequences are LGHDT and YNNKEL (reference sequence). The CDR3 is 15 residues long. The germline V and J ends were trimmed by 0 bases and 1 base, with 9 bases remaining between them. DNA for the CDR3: TGTGCCAGCAGCCAAGAGGGCGGGGCCCAAGAGACCCAGTACTTC. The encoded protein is CASSQEGGAQETQYF.

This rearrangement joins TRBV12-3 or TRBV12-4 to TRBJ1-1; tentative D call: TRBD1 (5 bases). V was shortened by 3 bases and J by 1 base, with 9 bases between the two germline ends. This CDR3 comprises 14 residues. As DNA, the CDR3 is TGTGCCAGCAGTTTCGGGGCGGGGAACACTGAAGCTTTCTTT. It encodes CASSFGAGNTEAFF.

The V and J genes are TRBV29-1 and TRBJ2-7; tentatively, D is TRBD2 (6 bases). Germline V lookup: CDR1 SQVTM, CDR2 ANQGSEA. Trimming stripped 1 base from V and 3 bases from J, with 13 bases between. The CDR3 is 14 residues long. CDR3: CSVEGSGTNYEQYF. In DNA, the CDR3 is TGCAGCGTTGAAGGTAGCGGAACCAACTACGAGCAGTACTTC.

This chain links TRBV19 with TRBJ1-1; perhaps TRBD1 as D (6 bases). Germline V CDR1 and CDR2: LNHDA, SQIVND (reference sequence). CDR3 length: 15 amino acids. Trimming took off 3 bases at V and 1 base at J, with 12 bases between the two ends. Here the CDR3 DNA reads TGTGCCAGTAGTATCAGCCAGGGGCCGAACACTGAAGCTTTCTTT. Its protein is CASSISQGPNTEAFF.

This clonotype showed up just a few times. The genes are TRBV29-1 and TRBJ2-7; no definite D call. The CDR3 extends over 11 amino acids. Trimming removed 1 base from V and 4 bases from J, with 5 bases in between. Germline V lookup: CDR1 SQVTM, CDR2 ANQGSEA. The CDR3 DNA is TGCAGCGTTGAAGTAGGTTACGAGCAGTACTTC. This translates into CSVEVGYEQYF.

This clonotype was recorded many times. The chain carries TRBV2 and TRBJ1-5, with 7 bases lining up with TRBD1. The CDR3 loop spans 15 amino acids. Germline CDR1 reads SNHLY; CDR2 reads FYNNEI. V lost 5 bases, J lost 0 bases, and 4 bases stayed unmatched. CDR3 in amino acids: CASSRDSNSNQPQHF. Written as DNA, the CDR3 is TGTGCCAGCAGTCGGGACAGCAATAGCAATCAGCCCCAGCATTTT.

The CDR3 sequence: CASSSERGVIETQYF. The DNA of the CDR3 is TGTGCCAGCAGCTCCGAGCGGGGGGTGATAGAGACCCAGTACTTC. The chain uses TRBV11-3 and TRBJ2-5, with 9 bases that match TRBD2. The CDR3 runs 15 residues. Germline V lookup: CDR1 SGHNT, CDR2 YENEEA. The V gene end was trimmed by 4 bases and the J gene end by 4 bases; junction bases not matched to a gene: 7.

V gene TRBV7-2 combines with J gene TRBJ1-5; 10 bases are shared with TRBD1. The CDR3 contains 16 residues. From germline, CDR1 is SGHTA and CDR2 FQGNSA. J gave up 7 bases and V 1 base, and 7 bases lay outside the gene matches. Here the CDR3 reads CASSLGDRGGLQPQHF. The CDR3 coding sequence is TGTGCCAGCAGCTTAGGGGACAGGGGAGGTCTGCAGCCCCAGCATTTT.

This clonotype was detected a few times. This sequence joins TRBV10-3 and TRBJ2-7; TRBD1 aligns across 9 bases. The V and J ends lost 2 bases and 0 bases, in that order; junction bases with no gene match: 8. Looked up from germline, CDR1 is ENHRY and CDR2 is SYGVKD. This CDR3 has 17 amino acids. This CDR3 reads CAISEASGQGRSYEQYF. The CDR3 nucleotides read TGTGCCATCAGTGAGGCATCCGGACAGGGGCGCTCCTACGAGCAGTACTTC.

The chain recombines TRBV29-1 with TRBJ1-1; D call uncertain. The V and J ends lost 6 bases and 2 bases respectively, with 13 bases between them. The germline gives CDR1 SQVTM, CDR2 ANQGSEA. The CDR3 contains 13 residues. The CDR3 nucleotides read TGCAGCGTCAGACCCACAGCTAACACTGAAGCTTTCTTT. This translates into CSVRPTANTEAFF.

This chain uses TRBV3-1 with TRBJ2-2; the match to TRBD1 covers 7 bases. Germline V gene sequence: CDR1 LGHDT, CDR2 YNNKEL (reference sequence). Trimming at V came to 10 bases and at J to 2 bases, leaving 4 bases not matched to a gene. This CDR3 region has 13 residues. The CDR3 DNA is TGTGCCACACAGGGGTTTAACACCGGGGAGCTGTTTTTT. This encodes CATQGFNTGELFF.

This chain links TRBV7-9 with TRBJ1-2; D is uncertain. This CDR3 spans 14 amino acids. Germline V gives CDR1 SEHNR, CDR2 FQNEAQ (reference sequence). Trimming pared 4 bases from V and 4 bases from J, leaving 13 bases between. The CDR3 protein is CASSSSPNLYGYTF. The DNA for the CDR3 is TGTGCCAGCAGCTCCTCCCCGAACCTCTATGGCTACACCTTC.

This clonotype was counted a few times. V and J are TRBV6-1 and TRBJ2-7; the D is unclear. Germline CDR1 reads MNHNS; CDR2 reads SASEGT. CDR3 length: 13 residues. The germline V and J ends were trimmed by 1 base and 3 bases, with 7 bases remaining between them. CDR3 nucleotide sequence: TGTGCCAGCAGTGAAGACCGAGACTACGAGCAGTACTTC. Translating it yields CASSEDRDYEQYF.

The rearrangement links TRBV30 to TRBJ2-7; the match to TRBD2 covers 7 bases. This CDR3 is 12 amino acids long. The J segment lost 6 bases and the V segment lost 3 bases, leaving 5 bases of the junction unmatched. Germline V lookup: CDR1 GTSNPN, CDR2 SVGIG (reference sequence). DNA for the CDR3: TGTGCCTGGAGCCCCGGGGGGTCCGAGCAGTACTTC. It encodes CAWSPGGSEQYF.

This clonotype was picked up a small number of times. The CDR3 coding sequence is TGCGCCAGCAGCCAGGGGGGGGGAGGCCCCTCCTACGAGCAGTACTTC. Encoded protein: CASSQGGGGPSYEQYF. The rearrangement uses TRBV4-3 and TRBJ2-7; 7 bases line up with TRBD2. V was pared by 3 bases and J by 0 bases, with 8 bases of the junction left unmatched. The germline V gene encodes CDR1 LGHNA and CDR2 YSLEER. The CDR3 consists of 16 residues.

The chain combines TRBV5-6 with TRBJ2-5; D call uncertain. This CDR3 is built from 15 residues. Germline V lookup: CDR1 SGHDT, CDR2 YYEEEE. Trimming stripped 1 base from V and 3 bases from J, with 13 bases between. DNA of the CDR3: TGTGCCAGCAGCTTGTCCTACGACATTGAAGAGACCCAGTACTTC. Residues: CASSLSYDIEETQYF.

CDR3 amino acids: CSVARGSGDQPQHF. CDR3 sequence (DNA): TGCAGCGTTGCGCGAGGGTCCGGGGATCAGCCCCAGCATTTT. The rearrangement links TRBV29-1 to TRBJ1-5, with D unclear. Trimming took off 4 bases at V and 5 bases at J, with 15 bases between the two ends. The CDR3 is 14 residues long. Germline lookup yields CDR1 SQVTM and CDR2 ANQGSEA. Combining the CDR3 with reference TRBV29-1 and TRBJ1-5 gives the whole variable domain SAVISQKPSRDICQRGTSLTIQCQVDSQVTMMFWYRQQPGQSLTLIATANQGSEATYESGFVIDKFPISRPNLTFSTLTVSNMSPEDSSIYLCSVARGSGDQPQHFGDGTRLSIL.